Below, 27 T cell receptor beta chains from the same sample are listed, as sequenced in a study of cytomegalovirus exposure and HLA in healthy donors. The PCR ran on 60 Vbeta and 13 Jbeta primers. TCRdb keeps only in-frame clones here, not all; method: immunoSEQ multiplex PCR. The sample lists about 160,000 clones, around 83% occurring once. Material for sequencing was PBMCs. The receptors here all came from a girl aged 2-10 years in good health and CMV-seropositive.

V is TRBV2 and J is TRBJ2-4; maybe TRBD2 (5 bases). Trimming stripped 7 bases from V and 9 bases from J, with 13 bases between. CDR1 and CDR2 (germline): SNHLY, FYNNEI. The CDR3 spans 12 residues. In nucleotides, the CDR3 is TGTGCCAGCACTAGGGAGAACCCCATTCAGTACTTC. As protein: CASTRENPIQYF. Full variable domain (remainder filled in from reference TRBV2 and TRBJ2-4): EPEVTQTPSHQVTQMGQEVILRCVPISNHLYFYWYRQILGQKVEFLVSFYNNEISEKSEIFDDQFSVERPDGSNFTLKIRSTKLEDSAMYFCASTRENPIQYFGAGTRLSVL.

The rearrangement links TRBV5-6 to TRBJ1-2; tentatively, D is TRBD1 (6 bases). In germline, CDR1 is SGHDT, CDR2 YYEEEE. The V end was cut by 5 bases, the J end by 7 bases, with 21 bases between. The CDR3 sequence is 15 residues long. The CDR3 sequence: CASRRSGGLSVGYTF. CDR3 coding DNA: TGTGCCAGCAGGCGTTCGGGGGGGCTATCGGTTGGCTACACCTTC.

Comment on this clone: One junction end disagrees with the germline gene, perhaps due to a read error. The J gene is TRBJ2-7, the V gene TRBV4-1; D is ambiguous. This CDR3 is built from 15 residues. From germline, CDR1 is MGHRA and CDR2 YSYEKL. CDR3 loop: CASSQGRYLPYQQYF. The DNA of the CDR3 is TGCGCCAGCAGCCAAGGTCGGTATCTCCCCTACCAGCAGTACTTC.

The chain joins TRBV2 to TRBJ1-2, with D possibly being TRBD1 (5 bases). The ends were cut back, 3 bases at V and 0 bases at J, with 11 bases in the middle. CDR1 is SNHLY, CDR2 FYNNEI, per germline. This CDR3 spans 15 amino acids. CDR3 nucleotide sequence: TGTGCCAGCAGTGACAGGGAGGGAACTAACTATGGCTACACCTTC. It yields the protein CASSDREGTNYGYTF.

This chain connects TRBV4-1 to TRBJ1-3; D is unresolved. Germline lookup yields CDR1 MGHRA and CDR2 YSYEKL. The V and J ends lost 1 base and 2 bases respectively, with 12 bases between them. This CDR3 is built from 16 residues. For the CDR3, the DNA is TGCGCCAGCAGCCAAGGGCCTGGGCGAACTGGAAACACCATATATTTT. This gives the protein CASSQGPGRTGNTIYF.

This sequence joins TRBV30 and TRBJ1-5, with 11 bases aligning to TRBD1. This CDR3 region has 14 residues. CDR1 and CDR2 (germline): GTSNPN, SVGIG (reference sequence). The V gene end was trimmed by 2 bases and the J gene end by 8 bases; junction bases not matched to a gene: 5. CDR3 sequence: CAWSSGQGAEPQHF. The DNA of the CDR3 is TGTGCCTGGAGTAGCGGACAGGGGGCAGAGCCCCAGCATTTT.

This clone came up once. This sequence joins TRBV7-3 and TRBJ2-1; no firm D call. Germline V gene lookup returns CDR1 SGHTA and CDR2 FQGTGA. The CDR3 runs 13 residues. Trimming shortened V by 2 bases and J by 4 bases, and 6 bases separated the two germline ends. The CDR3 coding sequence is TGTGCCAGCAGCTTAGCGGTTTACAATGAGCAGTTCTTC. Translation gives CASSLAVYNEQFF.

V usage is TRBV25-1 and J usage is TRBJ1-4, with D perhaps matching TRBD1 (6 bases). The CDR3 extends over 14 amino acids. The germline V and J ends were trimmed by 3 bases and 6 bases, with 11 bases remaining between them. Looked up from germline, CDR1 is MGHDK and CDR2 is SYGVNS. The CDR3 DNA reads TGTGCCAGCAGTGAGTGGACAGACGATGAAAAACTGTTTTTT. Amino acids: CASSEWTDDEKLFF.

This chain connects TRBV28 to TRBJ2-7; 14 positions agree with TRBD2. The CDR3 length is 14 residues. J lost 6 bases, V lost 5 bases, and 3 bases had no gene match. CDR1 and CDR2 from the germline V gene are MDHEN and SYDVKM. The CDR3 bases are TGTGCCAGCAGTACCGGACTAGCGGGAGGCGAGCAGTACTTC. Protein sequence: CASSTGLAGGEQYF. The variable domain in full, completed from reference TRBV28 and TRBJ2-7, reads DVKVTQSSRYLVKRTGEKVFLECVQDMDHENMFWYRQDPGLGLRLIYFSYDVKMKEKGDIPEGYSVSREKKERFSLILESASTNQTSMYLCASSTGLAGGEQYFGPGTRLTVT.

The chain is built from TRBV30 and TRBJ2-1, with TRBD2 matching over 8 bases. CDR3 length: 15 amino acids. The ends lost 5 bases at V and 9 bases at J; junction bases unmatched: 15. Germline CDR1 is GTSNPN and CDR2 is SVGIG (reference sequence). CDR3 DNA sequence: TGTGCCTGGTTCATAGCGGGAAAATTTCATAGTGAGCAGTTCTTC. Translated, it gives CAWFIAGKFHSEQFF.

The CDR3 sequence: CASSSGSGGGQPQHF. CDR3 bases: TGTGCCAGCAGTTCCGGGTCTGGGGGGGGTCAGCCCCAGCATTTT. V usage is TRBV27 and J usage is TRBJ1-5; a possible D gene is TRBD1 (5 bases). The CDR3 length is 15 residues. V lost 4 bases to trimming and J lost 6 bases, with 16 bases between them. Germline-derived CDR1 and CDR2 are MNHEY and SMNVEV (reference sequence).

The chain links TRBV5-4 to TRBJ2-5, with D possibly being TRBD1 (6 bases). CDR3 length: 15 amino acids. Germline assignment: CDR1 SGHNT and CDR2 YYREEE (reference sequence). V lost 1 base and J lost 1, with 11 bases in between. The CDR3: CASSLLSRGQETQYF. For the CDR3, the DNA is TGTGCCAGCAGCTTGCTAAGCAGGGGCCAAGAGACCCAGTACTTC.

CDR3 DNA sequence: TGCGCCAGCAGCCAAGACTTAGGGACAGGGCATGAAGAGACCCAGTACTTC. Translation: CASSQDLGTGHEETQYF. The chain couples TRBV4-1 to TRBJ2-5, with TRBD1 identical over 9 bases. Losses at the gene ends were 0 bases for V and 3 bases for J; bases not matched to a gene: 8. The CDR3 has 17 amino acids. CDR1 MGHRA and CDR2 YSYEKL come from the germline V gene.

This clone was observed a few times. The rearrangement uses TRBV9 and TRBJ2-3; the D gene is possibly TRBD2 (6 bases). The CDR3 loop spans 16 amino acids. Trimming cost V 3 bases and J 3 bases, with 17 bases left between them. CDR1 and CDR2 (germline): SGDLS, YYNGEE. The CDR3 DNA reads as TGTGCCAGCAGCGCCTCCTCGGGGGTCGGGACAGATACGCAGTATTTT. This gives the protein CASSASSGVGTDTQYF.

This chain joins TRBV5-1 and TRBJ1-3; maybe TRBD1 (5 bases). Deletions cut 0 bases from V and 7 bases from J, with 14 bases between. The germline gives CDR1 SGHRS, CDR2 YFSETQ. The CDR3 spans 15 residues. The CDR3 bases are TGCGCCAGCAGCTTGGATAGCAGGGAAGGTAACACCATATATTTT. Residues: CASSLDSREGNTIYF.

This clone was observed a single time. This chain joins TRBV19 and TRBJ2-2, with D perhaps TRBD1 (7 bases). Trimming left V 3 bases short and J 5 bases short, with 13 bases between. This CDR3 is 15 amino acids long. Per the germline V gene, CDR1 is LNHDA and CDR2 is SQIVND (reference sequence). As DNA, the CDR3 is TGTGCCAGTAGTATTCAGTCAGGGGGGACCGGGGAGCTGTTTTTT. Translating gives CASSIQSGGTGELFF.

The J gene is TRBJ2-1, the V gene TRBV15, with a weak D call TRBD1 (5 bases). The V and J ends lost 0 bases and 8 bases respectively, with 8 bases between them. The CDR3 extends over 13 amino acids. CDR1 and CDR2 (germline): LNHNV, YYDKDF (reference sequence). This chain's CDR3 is CATSRDQGYEQFF. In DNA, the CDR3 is TGTGCCACCAGCAGAGATCAGGGTTATGAGCAGTTCTTC.

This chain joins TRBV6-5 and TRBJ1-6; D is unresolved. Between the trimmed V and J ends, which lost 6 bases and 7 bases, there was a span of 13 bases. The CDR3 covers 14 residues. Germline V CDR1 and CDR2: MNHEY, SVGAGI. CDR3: CASRPPGSNSPLHF. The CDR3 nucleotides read TGTGCCAGCAGACCTCCCGGTTCCAATTCACCCCTCCACTTT.

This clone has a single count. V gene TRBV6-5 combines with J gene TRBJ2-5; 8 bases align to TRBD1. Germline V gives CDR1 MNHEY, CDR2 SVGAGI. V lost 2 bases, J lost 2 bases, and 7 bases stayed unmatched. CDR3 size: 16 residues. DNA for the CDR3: TGTGCCAGCAGTTACACCTGGACAGGGCAGCAAGAGACCCAGTACTTC. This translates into CASSYTWTGQQETQYF.

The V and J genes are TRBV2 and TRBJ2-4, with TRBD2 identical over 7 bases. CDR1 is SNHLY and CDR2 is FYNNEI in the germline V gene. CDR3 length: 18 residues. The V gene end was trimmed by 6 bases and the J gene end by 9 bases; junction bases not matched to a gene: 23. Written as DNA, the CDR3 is TGTGCCAGCAGCCTGGAGTGGGGACGGTGGGAGGGCCATGGCATTCAGTACTTC. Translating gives CASSLEWGRWEGHGIQYF.

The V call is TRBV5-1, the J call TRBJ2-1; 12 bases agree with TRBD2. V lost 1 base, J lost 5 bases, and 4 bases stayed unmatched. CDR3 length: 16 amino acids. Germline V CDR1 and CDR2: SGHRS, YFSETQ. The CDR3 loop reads CASSLQLAGGDNEQFF. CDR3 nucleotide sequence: TGCGCCAGCAGCTTGCAACTAGCGGGGGGAGACAATGAGCAGTTCTTC.

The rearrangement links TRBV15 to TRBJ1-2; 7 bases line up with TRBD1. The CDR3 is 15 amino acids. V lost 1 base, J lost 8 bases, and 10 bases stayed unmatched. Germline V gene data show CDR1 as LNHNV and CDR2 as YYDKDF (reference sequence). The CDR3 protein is CATSRAVEGARGYTF. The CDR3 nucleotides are TGTGCCACCAGCAGAGCGGTGGAGGGGGCGAGGGGCTACACCTTC.

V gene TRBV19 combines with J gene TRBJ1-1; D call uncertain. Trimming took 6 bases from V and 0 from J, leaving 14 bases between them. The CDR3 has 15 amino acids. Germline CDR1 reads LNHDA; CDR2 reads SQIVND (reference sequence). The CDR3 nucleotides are TGTGCCAGTAGCGAAACGGTTCCCATGAACACTGAAGCTTTCTTT. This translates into CASSETVPMNTEAFF. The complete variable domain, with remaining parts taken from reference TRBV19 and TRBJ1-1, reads DGGITQSPKYLFRKEGQNVTLSCEQNLNHDAMYWYRQDPGQGLRLIYYSQIVNDFQKGDIAEGYSVSREKKESFPLTVTSAQKNPTAFYLCASSETVPMNTEAFFGQGTRLTVV.

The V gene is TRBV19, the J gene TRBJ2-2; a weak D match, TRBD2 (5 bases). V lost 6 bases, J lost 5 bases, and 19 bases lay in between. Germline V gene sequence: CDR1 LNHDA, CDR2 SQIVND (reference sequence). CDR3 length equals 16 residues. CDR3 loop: CASSPTGEFGTGELFF. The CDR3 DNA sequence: TGTGCCAGTAGCCCAACCGGGGAGTTTGGGACCGGGGAGCTGTTTTTT. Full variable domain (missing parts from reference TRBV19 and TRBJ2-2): DGGITQSPKYLFRKEGQNVTLSCEQNLNHDAMYWYRQDPGQGLRLIYYSQIVNDFQKGDIAEGYSVSREKKESFPLTVTSAQKNPTAFYLCASSPTGEFGTGELFFGEGSRLTVL.

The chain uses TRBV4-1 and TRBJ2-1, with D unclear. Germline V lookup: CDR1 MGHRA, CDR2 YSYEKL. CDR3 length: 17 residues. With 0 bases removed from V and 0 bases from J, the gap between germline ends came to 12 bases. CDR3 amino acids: CASSQDSTTSSYNEQFF. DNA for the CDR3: TGCGCCAGCAGCCAAGACAGTACCACCAGCTCCTACAATGAGCAGTTCTTC.

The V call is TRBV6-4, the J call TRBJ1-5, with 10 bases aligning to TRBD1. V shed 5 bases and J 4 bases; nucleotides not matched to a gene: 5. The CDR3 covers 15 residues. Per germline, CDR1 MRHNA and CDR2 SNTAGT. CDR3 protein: CASSPDRGDNQPQHF. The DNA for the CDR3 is TGTGCCAGCAGTCCGGACAGGGGGGATAATCAGCCCCAGCATTTT.

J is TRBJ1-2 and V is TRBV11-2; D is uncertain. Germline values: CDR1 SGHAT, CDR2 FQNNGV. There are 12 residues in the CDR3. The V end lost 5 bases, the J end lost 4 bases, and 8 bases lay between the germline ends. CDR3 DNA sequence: TGTGCCAGCAGCCCGGAGACCTATGGCTACACCTTC. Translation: CASSPETYGYTF.